The present T cell receptor (beta chain) was sequenced within a study of T cells after yellow fever vaccination. The study's findings and limits: CD4 and CD8 compartments shared a small share of clonotypes, likely from convergent recombination. The booster saw the reappearance of most primary-vaccination clones (roughly 96% CD4, less than 90% CD8).

CDR1 and CDR2 (germline): SGHTA, FQGNSA. This CDR3 region has 17 residues. V was clipped by 4 bases and J by 4 bases, with 20 bases between them. As concerns this clonotype: No antigen is known for it.

From the 5' RACE reads, TCRdb called clonotypes with MiXCR, one entry per CDR3 protein. The data show around 200,000 distinct CDR3 sequences, approximately 10% seen once. Sequencing used CD8+ T cells sorted from PBMCs, obtained 15 days after the yellow fever booster vaccination. The sequence was collected from a man between 18 and 35 years old who received the YFV17D yellow fever vaccine. The rearrangement joins TRBV7-2 to TRBJ1-5; D is possibly TRBD1 (5 bases). CDR3 bases: TGTGCCAGCAGCTATTCTGCGAGGGGCGTAGGAAATCAGCCCCAGCATTTT. It is translated as CASSYSARGVGNQPQHF.